Shown below are 14 T cell receptor beta chains from a single sample sequenced in a study of OX40 agonist ivuxolimab in advanced cancers. The library was built by means of the immunoSEQ multiplex PCR assay. TCRdb mirrors the immuneACCESS table, restricted to in-frame sequences. Some clones are absent from its copies; in checked studies, under half trace to an unresolved V gene, and the reason for the others is unknown. Within this sample are 42,000 or so clones, with 75% to 90% of them counted one time only. Around 4.6% of the sample is taken by the ten largest. Sequencing was performed on CD4+ or CD8+ T cells sorted from blood, taken in a trial of the OX40 agonist ivuxolimab. All receptors derive from an adult with an advanced solid tumor such as melanoma, head and neck, liver or kidney cancer.

This clone has just one count. This chain uses TRBV7-9 with TRBJ1-6; D is unresolved. Looked up from germline, CDR1 is SEHNR and CDR2 is FQNEAQ (reference sequence). V lost 4 bases and J 7 bases, leaving 11 bases between the germline ends. This CDR3 is 14 amino acids long. The CDR3 loop is CASSWEGGNSPLHF. The CDR3 nucleotides are TGTGCCAGCAGCTGGGAGGGTGGGAATTCACCCCTCCACTTT.

A single count supports this clone. This chain uses TRBV11-2 with TRBJ1-1; TRBD1 agrees at 7 bases. V trimming: 5 bases; J trimming: 5 bases; junction bases outside the gene matches: 8. This CDR3 is 14 amino acids long. CDR1 and CDR2 from the germline V gene are SGHAT and FQNNGV. The CDR3 reads CASSRLTGMTEAFF. CDR3 nucleotides: TGTGCCAGCAGCCGATTGACAGGGATGACTGAAGCTTTCTTT.

This chain joins TRBV6-1 and TRBJ1-5; TRBD1 agrees at 7 bases. Germline V gene sequence: CDR1 MNHNS, CDR2 SASEGT. The V gene end was trimmed by 4 bases and the J gene end by 7 bases; junction bases not matched to a gene: 10. The CDR3 consists of 15 residues. The CDR3 nucleotides are TGTGCCAGCAGTGGGTCGACAGGGACGGGACAGCCCCAGCATTTT. Translation gives CASSGSTGTGQPQHF.

The CDR3 DNA follows: TGCGCCAGCAGCCAAGCTCAGGGCCCGAACACTGAAGCTTTCTTT. Amino acid sequence: CASSQAQGPNTEAFF. V gene TRBV4-1 combines with J gene TRBJ1-1, with D possibly being TRBD1 (5 bases). Germline values: CDR1 MGHRA, CDR2 YSYEKL. Trimming took 1 base from V and 1 from J, leaving 10 bases between them. This CDR3 contains 15 residues.

As to this clone: The same CDR3 is also encoded by other DNA sequences in this sample. This rearrangement joins TRBV19 to TRBJ2-5; possible D gene TRBD1, 7 bases. This CDR3 contains 12 residues. Germline V lookup: CDR1 LNHDA, CDR2 SQIVND (reference sequence). The V end was cut by 4 bases, the J end by 5 bases, with 8 bases between. The CDR3 sequence: CASSTGGETQYF. In nucleotides, the CDR3 is TGTGCCAGTAGTACAGGGGGGGAGACCCAGTACTTC.

This clone was recorded once. This chain joins TRBV19 and TRBJ2-5, with 7 bases lining up with TRBD1. This CDR3 region has 14 residues. CDR1 and CDR2 from the germline V gene are LNHDA and SQIVND (reference sequence). J gave up 5 bases and V 3 bases, and 6 bases lay outside the gene matches. This CDR3 is CASSIVAGGETQYF. The CDR3 nucleotides read TGTGCCAGTAGTATCGTAGCAGGGGGTGAGACCCAGTACTTC.

The chain has TRBV27 and TRBJ1-2; D gene uncertain. The CDR3 is made up of 13 amino acids. V lost 5 bases and J 1 base, leaving 8 bases between the germline ends. Germline V gene data show CDR1 as MNHEY and CDR2 as SMNVEV (reference sequence). CDR3 protein: CASSRESNYGYTF. The CDR3 DNA reads as TGTGCCAGCAGTCGAGAGAGTAACTATGGCTACACCTTC.

This chain uses TRBV7-9 with TRBJ1-4, with D possibly being TRBD1 (6 bases). The germline V gene has CDR1 SEHNR and CDR2 FQNEAQ (reference sequence). CDR3 length: 16 residues. Trimming removed 5 bases at V and 4 bases at J, with 17 bases between. The CDR3 DNA follows: TGTGCCAGCAGCCCGCCCCGGACAGCTTATAATGAAAAACTGTTTTTT. It specifies CASSPPRTAYNEKLFF. The full variable domain, completed using reference TRBV7-9 and TRBJ1-4, is DTGVSQNPRHKITKRGQNVTFRCDPISEHNRLYWYRQTLGQGPEFLTYFQNEAQLEKSRLLSDRFSAERPKGSFSTLEIQRTEQGDSAMYLCASSPPRTAYNEKLFFGSGTQLSVL.

The V gene is TRBV19, the J gene TRBJ2-7; TRBD2 matches 12 bases. Germline loops: CDR1 LNHDA, CDR2 SQIVND (reference sequence). Trimming removed 4 bases from V and 4 bases from J; junction bases left unmatched: 8. The CDR3 runs to 16 residues. The CDR3 protein is CASSNQGLAGSYEQYF. CDR3 in DNA: TGTGCCAGTAGTAACCAAGGACTAGCGGGAAGTTACGAGCAGTACTTC.

The chain joins TRBV6-1 to TRBJ1-3; D possibly corresponds to TRBD1 (5 bases). V gave up 7 bases and J gave up 4 bases, with 14 bases separating them. The CDR3 is 14 amino acids. Germline V CDR1 and CDR2: MNHNS, SASEGT. The CDR3 DNA reads as TGTGCCAGCACCGTACCCCAGGGAGGAAACACCATATATTTT. This sequence encodes CASTVPQGGNTIYF.

The chain joins TRBV6-5 to TRBJ1-5; D gene ambiguous. In germline, CDR1 is MNHEY, CDR2 SVGAGI. Deletions cut 2 bases from V and 5 bases from J, with 7 bases between. The CDR3 is 13 residues long. In nucleotides, the CDR3 is TGTGCCAGCAGTTACCTTGGGCATCAGCCCCAGCATTTT. Residues: CASSYLGHQPQHF.

This clone was seen only a few times. The J gene is TRBJ1-1, the V gene TRBV30, with D hard to call. Germline V gives CDR1 GTSNPN, CDR2 SVGIG (reference sequence). The CDR3 runs to 13 residues. Trimming removed 4 bases from V and 1 base from J, with 10 bases in between. The DNA of the CDR3 is TGTGCCTGGAACGGTAACAGGAACACTGAAGCTTTCTTT. Translated, it gives CAWNGNRNTEAFF.

V is TRBV5-1 and J is TRBJ1-1, with 8 bases identical to TRBD1. This CDR3 region has 15 residues. The J segment lost 5 bases and the V segment lost 2 bases, leaving 8 bases of the junction unmatched. Germline CDR1 and CDR2: SGHRS and YFSETQ. CDR3 loop: CASSLHQGAGTEAFF. CDR3 DNA sequence: TGCGCCAGCAGCTTACACCAGGGGGCAGGGACTGAAGCTTTCTTT.

The rearrangement joins TRBV5-6 to TRBJ1-1; a weak D match, TRBD1 (6 bases). The germline V gene has CDR1 SGHDT and CDR2 YYEEEE. V shed 2 bases and J shed 0 bases, with 14 bases lying between them. The CDR3 runs to 16 residues. CDR3 in amino acids: CASSFLEGVMNTEAFF. As DNA, the CDR3 is TGTGCCAGCAGCTTTTTAGAGGGGGTCATGAACACTGAAGCTTTCTTT.